Following are 10 T cell receptor beta chains from one sample sequenced in a study of cytomegalovirus exposure and HLA in healthy donors. The PCR had 60 Vbeta and 13 Jbeta primers. Produced via immunoSEQ multiplex PCR; TCRdb's table is partial and in-frame only. The sample's table shows tens of thousands of clones. The sequenced sample was PBMCs. These receptors were collected from a man aged 30 to 45 in good health and CMV-seronegative.

The rearrangement uses TRBV5-4 and TRBJ1-5; possibly TRBD1 for D (5 bases). V was clipped by 0 bases and J by 1 base, with 8 bases between them. This CDR3 region has 15 residues. Germline CDR1 reads SGHNT; CDR2 reads YYREEE (reference sequence). CDR3 nucleotides: TGTGCCAGCAGCTTGGCGGGGGAGAGCAATCAGCCCCAGCATTTT. Its protein is CASSLAGESNQPQHF.

In the case of this clone: Within the sample, other DNA sequences also encode this same CDR3. The chain carries TRBV6-4 and TRBJ2-3; 12 nucleotides align to TRBD2. CDR3 length equals 15 residues. Germline V gives CDR1 MRHNA, CDR2 SNTAGT. Trimming took 4 bases from V and 1 from J; bases not matched to a gene: 0. The CDR3 nucleotides read TGTGCCAGCAGTGGACTAGCGGGAGGCACAGATACGCAGTATTTT. It specifies CASSGLAGGTDTQYF.

The chain carries TRBV27 and TRBJ1-2; D gene ambiguous. Trimming cost V 2 bases and J 2 bases, with 6 bases left between them. From germline, CDR1 is MNHEY and CDR2 SMNVEV (reference sequence). This CDR3 contains 13 residues. The CDR3 is CASSLRRNYGYTF. CDR3 nucleotides: TGTGCCAGCAGTTTAAGGCGGAACTATGGCTACACCTTC.

The rearrangement joins TRBV9 to TRBJ2-1, with 7 positions matching TRBD1. Per germline, CDR1 SGDLS and CDR2 YYNGEE. The trim removed 0 bases at V and 9 bases at J, leaving 6 bases unmatched. The CDR3 is 14 amino acids. The CDR3: CASSVDRGDGEQFF. In nucleotides, the CDR3 is TGTGCCAGCAGCGTAGACAGGGGAGACGGTGAGCAGTTCTTC. Looking up the rest from reference TRBV9 and TRBJ2-1 gives the full variable domain: DSGVTQTPKHLITATGQRVTLRCSPRSGDLSVYWYQQSLDQGLQFLIQYYNGEERAKGNILERFSAQQFPDLHSELNLSSLELGDSALYFCASSVDRGDGEQFFGPGTRLTVL.

CDR3 protein: CASSGGTGGNQPQHF. CDR3 sequence (DNA): TGTGCCAGCAGCGGAGGGACAGGGGGCAATCAGCCCCAGCATTTT. The chain links TRBV7-9 to TRBJ1-5; 10 bases agree with TRBD1. V shed 5 bases and J 2 bases; nucleotides not matched to a gene: 3. The germline V gene encodes CDR1 SEHNR and CDR2 FQNEAQ (reference sequence). The CDR3 loop spans 15 amino acids.

The DNA of the CDR3 is TGTGCTAGTGGTTTCCGACGGGGATACGGCAATCAGCCCCAGCATTTT. This translates into CASGFRRGYGNQPQHF. The chain combines TRBV12-5 with TRBJ1-5; no clear D. Trimming took off 3 bases at V and 2 bases at J, with 14 bases between the two ends. The CDR3 sequence is 16 residues long. The germline V gene encodes CDR1 LGHNT and CDR2 FRNRAP.

The rearrangement joins TRBV9 to TRBJ2-3; D unresolved. This CDR3 has 17 amino acids. Per germline, CDR1 SGDLS and CDR2 YYNGEE. Trimming removed 0 bases from V and 2 bases from J, with 16 bases in between. The CDR3 sequence: CASSVDGLPPYTDTQYF. The CDR3 DNA reads TGTGCCAGCAGCGTAGATGGGCTTCCCCCTTACACAGATACGCAGTATTTT.

The rearrangement joins TRBV16 to TRBJ1-2; D unclear. V lost 0 bases and J lost 2, with 7 bases in between. Germline CDR1 is KGHSY and CDR2 is FQNENV. CDR3 size: 14 residues. The CDR3 coding sequence is TGTGCCAGCAGCCAATCGATACAGAACTATGGCTACACCTTC. It codes for CASSQSIQNYGYTF.

This rearrangement joins TRBV6-5 to TRBJ1-2; D unresolved. The CDR3 is made up of 12 amino acids. From germline, CDR1 is MNHEY and CDR2 SVGAGI. Trimming shortened V by 6 bases and J by 6 bases, and 11 bases separated the two germline ends. CDR3 loop: CASSPDLNGYTF. In DNA form, the CDR3 reads TGTGCCAGCAGCCCAGACTTGAATGGCTACACCTTC.

This chain connects TRBV4-3 to TRBJ1-2, with D tentatively TRBD1 (6 bases). The CDR3 covers 16 residues. Germline CDR1 and CDR2: LGHNA and YSLEER. V was clipped by 6 bases and J by 3 bases, with 20 bases between them. For the CDR3, the DNA is TGCGCCAGCAGACAACGCGGGGGCCGCGGGGACTATGGCTACACCTTC. Protein product: CASRQRGGRGDYGYTF.